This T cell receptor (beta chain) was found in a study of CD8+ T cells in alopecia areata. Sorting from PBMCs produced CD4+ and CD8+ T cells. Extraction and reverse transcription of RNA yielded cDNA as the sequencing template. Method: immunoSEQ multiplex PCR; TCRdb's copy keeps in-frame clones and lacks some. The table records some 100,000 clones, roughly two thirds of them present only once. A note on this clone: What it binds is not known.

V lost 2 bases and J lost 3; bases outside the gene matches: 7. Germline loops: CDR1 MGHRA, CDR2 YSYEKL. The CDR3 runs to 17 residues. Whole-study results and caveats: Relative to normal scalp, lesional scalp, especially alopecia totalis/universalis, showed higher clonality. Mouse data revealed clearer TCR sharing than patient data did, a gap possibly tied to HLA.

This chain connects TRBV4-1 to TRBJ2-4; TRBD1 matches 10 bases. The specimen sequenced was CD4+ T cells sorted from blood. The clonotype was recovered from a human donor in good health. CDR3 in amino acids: CASSQPGTGVDKNIQYF. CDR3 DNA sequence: TGCGCCAGCAGCCAACCAGGGACAGGGGTGGACAAAAACATTCAGTACTTC.